This T cell receptor beta chain was sequenced during a study of T-cell reconstitution after alpha-beta-depleted transplantation in children. Many counts were recorded for this clonotype. CDR3 length: 13 residues. During its preparation, the TCRbeta library received unique molecular identifiers. Each CDR3 protein is one row after TCRdb ran MiXCR on the PCR reads. The sample has fewer than 550,000 distinct CDR3 sequences, approximately 11% seen once. This rearrangement joins TRBV21-1 to TRBJ2-7. TRBV21-1 is assigned pseudogene status. Here the sequenced sample was PBMCs from the stem cell graft donor, taken from the stem cell graft. The sequence was obtained from a human donor who donated a stem cell graft to a child with acute myeloid leukemia. In nucleotides, the CDR3 is TGTGCCAGCAGCAAGGAGAGAACCTACGAGCAGTACTTC. Protein: CASSKERTYEQYF.